These T cell receptor beta chains were read from a single sample in a study of blood T cell repertoires in COVID-19. Clones were read by immunoSEQ multiplex PCR, and TCRdb kept only the in-frame ones, dropping some. This table holds about 70,000 clones, about 85% found once. The sample comprised peripheral blood. Every receptor here comes from a man older than 75 with acute or convalescent COVID-19. CDR3s include the opening cysteine and the closing phenylalanine or tryptophan. D genes are given only for firm matches. Expanded clones get a size class; other rows say once, few or many, or leave the size out.

d_gene: .; j_gene: TRBJ2-5; v_gene: TRBV5-5; abundance: once; CDR3aa: CASSFSSETQYF; CDR3nt: TGTGCCAGCAGCTTTAGCTCAGAGACCCAGTACTTC
d_gene: .; j_gene: TRBJ2-2; v_gene: TRBV11-3; abundance: .; CDR3aa: CASSSGGPTGELFF; CDR3nt: TGTGCCAGCAGCTCGGGTGGCCCCACCGGGGAGCTGTTTTTT
d_gene: .; j_gene: TRBJ1-1; v_gene: TRBV11-1; abundance: .; CDR3aa: CASSLGQAGRGTEAFF; CDR3nt: TGTGCCAGCAGCTTAGGACAGGCGGGTCGGGGCACTGAAGCTTTCTTT
d_gene: .; j_gene: TRBJ2-7; v_gene: TRBV10-2; abundance: .; CDR3aa: CASSSGPTYEQYF; CDR3nt: TGCGCCAGCAGCTCAGGTCCTACGTACGAGCAGTACTTC
d_gene: TRBD1; j_gene: TRBJ1-1; v_gene: TRBV7-2; abundance: .; CDR3aa: CASSPRRQGATEAFF; CDR3nt: TGTGCCAGCAGCCCCAGACGACAGGGAGCCACTGAAGCTTTCTTT
d_gene: .; j_gene: TRBJ1-6; v_gene: TRBV7-2; abundance: .; CDR3aa: CASSLDAGPNSPLHF; CDR3nt: TGTGCCAGCAGCTTAGATGCAGGTCCCAATTCACCCCTCCACTTT
d_gene: TRBD1; j_gene: TRBJ1-1; v_gene: TRBV7-2; abundance: few; CDR3aa: CASSINRGTEAFF; CDR3nt: TGTGCCAGCAGCATAAACAGGGGCACTGAAGCTTTCTTT
d_gene: TRBD1; j_gene: TRBJ1-1; v_gene: TRBV12-3/TRBV12-4; abundance: .; CDR3aa: CASSPQGDTEAFF; CDR3nt: TGTGCCAGCAGTCCACAGGGGGACACTGAAGCTTTCTTT
d_gene: .; j_gene: TRBJ1-4; v_gene: TRBV30; abundance: .; CDR3aa: CAWSRWGGGNEKLFF; CDR3nt: TGTGCCTGGAGCCGGTGGGGGGGCGGGAATGAAAAACTGTTTTTT
d_gene: .; j_gene: TRBJ2-5; v_gene: TRBV28; abundance: .; CDR3aa: CASSFRGETQYF; CDR3nt: TGTGCCAGCAGTTTTAGGGGTGAGACCCAGTACTTC
d_gene: .; j_gene: TRBJ1-2; v_gene: TRBV6-5; abundance: .; CDR3aa: CASRRFSYGYTF; CDR3nt: TGTGCCAGCCGCAGGTTTTCTTATGGCTACACCTTC
d_gene: TRBD2; j_gene: TRBJ2-7; v_gene: TRBV6-5; abundance: .; CDR3aa: CASSGTSGVYEQYF; CDR3nt: TGTGCCAGCAGCGGGACTAGCGGGGTCTACGAGCAGTACTTC
d_gene: TRBD1; j_gene: TRBJ2-4; v_gene: TRBV4-2; abundance: once; CDR3aa: CASSRLLGTGQNIQYF; CDR3nt: TGTGCCAGCAGCCGCCTCCTGGGGACAGGACAAAACATTCAGTACTTC
d_gene: TRBD2; j_gene: TRBJ2-1; v_gene: TRBV19; abundance: .; CDR3aa: CASSTIAGGVEQFF; CDR3nt: TGTGCCAGTAGTACCATAGCGGGAGGGGTTGAGCAGTTCTTC
d_gene: TRBD2; j_gene: TRBJ2-3; v_gene: TRBV7-6; abundance: .; CDR3aa: CASSPTSGRTDTQYF; CDR3nt: TGTGCCAGCAGCCCGACTAGCGGGAGAACAGATACGCAGTATTTT
d_gene: TRBD1; j_gene: TRBJ2-4; v_gene: TRBV19; abundance: .; CDR3aa: CASTEGQGRDIQYF; CDR3nt: TGTGCCAGTACCGAAGGACAGGGTAGGGACATTCAGTACTTC
d_gene: TRBD2; j_gene: TRBJ2-2; v_gene: TRBV2; abundance: .; CDR3aa: CASRGLAGAARWTGELFF; CDR3nt: TGTGCCAGCCGGGGACTAGCGGGAGCGGCGAGGTGGACCGGGGAGCTGTTTTTT
d_gene: TRBD2; j_gene: TRBJ2-1; v_gene: TRBV3-1/TRBV3-2; abundance: .; CDR3aa: CASSSRSGRNPNEQFF; CDR3nt: TGTGCCAGCAGCTCCCGTAGCGGGAGAAACCCCAATGAGCAGTTCTTC
d_gene: .; j_gene: TRBJ2-5; v_gene: TRBV30; abundance: .; CDR3aa: CAGGGWGRETQYF; CDR3nt: TGTGCCGGGGGGGGCTGGGGGCGGGAGACCCAGTACTTC
d_gene: .; j_gene: TRBJ2-2; v_gene: TRBV9; abundance: .; CDR3aa: CASSVEGSGSGELFF; CDR3nt: TGTGCCAGCAGCGTAGAAGGGAGCGGGTCCGGGGAGCTGTTTTTT
d_gene: .; j_gene: TRBJ2-1; v_gene: TRBV6-2/TRBV6-3; abundance: once; CDR3aa: CASSYLGWRARFF; CDR3nt: TGTGCCAGCAGTTACCTAGGATGGAGGGCACGGTTCTTC
d_gene: .; j_gene: TRBJ2-7; v_gene: TRBV2; abundance: .; CDR3aa: CASSTSRSYEQYF; CDR3nt: TGTGCCAGCAGTACATCACGCTCCTACGAGCAGTACTTC
d_gene: .; j_gene: TRBJ2-7; v_gene: TRBV5-4; abundance: .; CDR3aa: CASSFESGNYEQYF; CDR3nt: TGTGCCAGCAGCTTTGAGAGCGGAAACTACGAGCAGTACTTC
d_gene: TRBD1; j_gene: TRBJ1-1; v_gene: TRBV28; abundance: few; CDR3aa: CASSLTGGYRANTEAFF; CDR3nt: TGTGCCAGCAGTTTGACAGGGGGCTATCGGGCGAACACTGAAGCTTTCTTT
d_gene: .; j_gene: TRBJ1-1; v_gene: TRBV30; abundance: .; CDR3aa: CAWKRRGEAFF; CDR3nt: TGTGCCTGGAAAAGGAGGGGTGAAGCTTTCTTT
d_gene: .; j_gene: TRBJ1-2; v_gene: TRBV7-2; abundance: .; CDR3aa: CASSSRVQALNYGYTF; CDR3nt: TGTGCCAGCAGCTCCCGGGTCCAAGCTTTAAACTATGGCTACACCTTC
d_gene: TRBD1; j_gene: TRBJ1-1; v_gene: TRBV2; abundance: .; CDR3aa: CASTRTGGKTEAFF; CDR3nt: TGTGCCAGCACCCGGACAGGGGGGAAAACTGAAGCTTTCTTT
d_gene: .; j_gene: TRBJ2-5; v_gene: TRBV27; abundance: .; CDR3aa: CASSSVGFEETQYF; CDR3nt: TGTGCCAGCAGTTCCGTCGGGTTTGAGGAGACCCAGTACTTC
d_gene: .; j_gene: TRBJ2-7; v_gene: TRBV18; abundance: .; CDR3aa: CASSPQAGRSYEQYF; CDR3nt: TGTGCCAGCTCACCACAGGCAGGGCGTTCCTACGAGCAGTACTTC
d_gene: TRBD2; j_gene: TRBJ2-1; v_gene: TRBV5-4; abundance: once; CDR3aa: CASSLSPSGRAGLFNEQFF; CDR3nt: TGTGCCAGCAGCTTGTCCCCTAGCGGGAGGGCCGGCTTGTTTAATGAGCAGTTCTTC
d_gene: TRBD1; j_gene: TRBJ1-2; v_gene: TRBV6-1; abundance: .; CDR3aa: CASSEAGTGIYGYTF; CDR3nt: TGTGCCAGCAGTGAAGCAGGGACAGGGATCTATGGCTACACCTTC
d_gene: .; j_gene: TRBJ2-1; v_gene: TRBV3-1/TRBV3-2; abundance: .; CDR3aa: CASSPLGLSISYNEQFF; CDR3nt: TGTGCCAGCAGCCCTCTCGGACTATCCATCTCCTACAATGAGCAGTTCTTC